Listed below are T cell receptor beta chains from one sample, sequenced in a study of graft-versus-host responses after intestinal transplantation. The repertoire was sequenced with immunoSEQ multiplex PCR; TCRdb's copy has only in-frame clones and lacks some. The sample records some 92,000 clones, roughly 92% being singletons. These TCRs are of unknown antigen specificity. Here the sequenced sample was unstimulated CD4+ T cells sorted from spleen or lymph node cells, taken before intestinal transplant. Receptors originate from a human donor who received an intestinal transplant. Each CDR3 is given with its conserved first and last residue. The D gene is left open where the match is weak. Clone size, where shown, is once, few, many, or a class for clones that have expanded.

CDR3 length	clone size	V gene	J gene	D gene	CDR3 DNA	CDR3 protein
15	few	TRBV9	TRBJ2-7	-	TGTGCCAGCAGCGTAGGGGGACTTTTCTCCTACGAGCAGTACTTC	CASSVGGLFSYEQYF
12	-	TRBV28	TRBJ1-2	TRBD1	TGTGCCAGCAGGGGGACAGTCTATGGCTACACCTTC	CASRGTVYGYTF
14	-	TRBV6-1	TRBJ2-1	-	TGTGCCAGCAGTGAAGCGAGCTCCTACAATGAGCAGTTCTTC	CASSEASSYNEQFF
15	-	TRBV28	TRBJ2-7	-	TGTGCCAGCAGCCCGCCGACCTGGAGAGCGTCCGAGCAGTACTTC	CASSPPTWRASEQYF
18	-	TRBV5-1	TRBJ1-2	-	TGCGCCAGCTCCCTAGCACCCCCTCAGGGGATCACTAACTATGGCTACACCTTC	CASSLAPPQGITNYGYTF
16	-	TRBV5-4	TRBJ2-1	TRBD2	TGTGCCAGCACCCTCGGTCTAGCGGTTTCCTACAATGAGCAGCTCTTC	CASTLGLAVSYNEQLF
15	-	TRBV27	TRBJ1-3	-	TGTGCCAGCAGTTTAACAGGTACGAGAGGAAACACCATATATTTT	CASSLTGTRGNTIYF
15	-	TRBV11-2	TRBJ1-3	TRBD1	TGTGCCAGCAGGAAGACAGGGAGCTCTGGAAACACCATATATTTT	CASRKTGSSGNTIYF
17	-	TRBV27	TRBJ2-4	-	TGTGCCAGCAGTTTATCGTTTTCGAGGGGAGCCAAAAACATTCAGTACTTC	CASSLSFSRGAKNIQYF
15	-	TRBV19	TRBJ2-5	-	TGTGCCAGTAGTTTCCAGTTCCAGGAGGCCGCGACCCAGTACTTC	CASSFQFQEAATQYF
15	-	TRBV6-5	TRBJ2-7	TRBD2	TGTGCCAGCAGTGCTACACTAGCGGATAACTACGAGCAGTACTTC	CASSATLADNYEQYF
16	-	TRBV6-5	TRBJ1-2	-	TGTGCCAGCAGTTACTCGACGGGGCAGAGTAACTATGGCTACACCTTC	CASSYSTGQSNYGYTF
14	-	TRBV11-2	TRBJ1-1	-	TGTGCCAGCAGCTTAGTCTCGGTGAACACTGAAGCTTTCTTT	CASSLVSVNTEAFF
15	-	TRBV18	TRBJ2-1	TRBD2	TGTGCCAGCTCACTCACTAGCGCAAAGTACAATGAGCAGTTCTTC	CASSLTSAKYNEQFF
13	-	TRBV27	TRBJ1-2	-	TGTGCCAGCAGTTGGGGGAAAAACTATGGCTACACCTTC	CASSWGKNYGYTF
14	few	TRBV9	TRBJ2-2	TRBD1	TGTGCCAGCAGCGCCCGGACAGGCTCCGGGGAGCTGTTTTTT	CASSARTGSGELFF
13	-	TRBV28	TRBJ2-7	-	TGTGCCAGCAAGGGGCAGTTCTCCTACGAGCAGTACTTC	CASKGQFSYEQYF
17	-	TRBV6-1	TRBJ2-7	TRBD2	TGTGCCAGCAGTGGGGGGACTAGCGGGAGATATGCCTACGAGCAGTACTTC	CASSGGTSGRYAYEQYF
10	-	TRBV30	TRBJ1-1	-	TGTGCCTGGGGCAACACTGAAGCTTTCTTT	CAWGNTEAFF
14	-	TRBV2	TRBJ2-7	TRBD1	TGTGCCAGCAGCCCTCCTGACAGGGCCTACGAGCAGTACTTC	CASSPPDRAYEQYF
15	-	TRBV5-1	TRBJ2-6	-	TGCGCCAGCAGCTTGGTGGGCTCTGGGGCCAACGTCCTGACTTTC	CASSLVGSGANVLTF
17	-	TRBV18	TRBJ1-5	-	TGTGCCAGCTCACCCGACCCGAGGGGGGTACTTAATCAGCCCCAGCATTTT	CASSPDPRGVLNQPQHF